This note documents a single T cell receptor beta chain sequence. The sample originates from a study of blood T cell repertoires in COVID-19. Study as a whole: In each case, the material was cDNA or gDNA derived from T cells, B-cell-depleted T cells, or PBMCs.

Original processing methods: Quantification of nucleated cells was approximated via reference gene primer amplification. Generated by immunoSEQ multiplex PCR, the TCRdb table keeps only in-frame clones and is missing some. D and trimming were read from the DNA, whereas the V and J calls and clone size are those reported in that table. The data contain around 150,000 clones, more than 75% of them singletons. Sequenced sample: peripheral blood. The TCR comes from a man between 18 and 35 years old with acute or convalescent COVID-19.

CDR3 residues: CASSILGVSNQPQHF. For the CDR3, the DNA is TGTGCCAGTAGTATATTAGGGGTGAGCAATCAGCCCCAGCATTTT. The rearrangement links TRBV19 to TRBJ1-5, with a possible D match to TRBD1 (5 bases). The CDR3 is made up of 15 amino acids. Germline lookup yields CDR1 LNHDA and CDR2 SQIVND (reference sequence). Trimming took 2 bases from V and 1 from J, leaving 9 bases between them.